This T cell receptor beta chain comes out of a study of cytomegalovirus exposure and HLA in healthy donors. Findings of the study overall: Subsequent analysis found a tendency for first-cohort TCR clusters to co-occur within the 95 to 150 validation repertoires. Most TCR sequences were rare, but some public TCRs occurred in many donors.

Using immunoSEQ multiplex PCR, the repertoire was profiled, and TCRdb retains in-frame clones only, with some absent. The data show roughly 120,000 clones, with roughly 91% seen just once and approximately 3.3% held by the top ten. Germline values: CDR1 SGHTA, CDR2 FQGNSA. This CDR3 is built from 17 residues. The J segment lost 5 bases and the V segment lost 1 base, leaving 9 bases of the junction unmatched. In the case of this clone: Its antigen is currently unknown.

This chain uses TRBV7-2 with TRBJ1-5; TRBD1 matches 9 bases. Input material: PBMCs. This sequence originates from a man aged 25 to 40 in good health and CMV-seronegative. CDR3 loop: CASSLGVGQGKDQPQHF. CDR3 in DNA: TGTGCCAGCAGCTTAGGAGTGGGACAGGGAAAAGATCAGCCCCAGCATTTT. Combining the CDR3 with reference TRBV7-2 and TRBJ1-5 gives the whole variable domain GAGVSQSPSNKVTEKGKDVELRCDPISGHTALYWYRQSLGQGLEFLIYFQGNSAPDKSGLPSDRFSAERTGGSVSTLTIQRTQQEDSAVYLCASSLGVGQGKDQPQHFGDGTRLSIL.